This T cell receptor beta chain was found in a study of cytomegalovirus exposure and HLA in healthy donors. Study observations and caveats: Cytomegalovirus association was assigned to 170 or so TCR beta chains. Most CMV-associated TCR beta chains appeared HLA-restricted in a later analysis.

Unrecorded immune exposure was likely among donors, who were nominally healthy when sampled. Points on this clone: Its antigen is not identified.

The primer mix had 60 Vbeta and 13 Jbeta primers. The protocol was immunoSEQ multiplex PCR, while the TCRdb copy is restricted to in-frame clones and leaves out a portion. Its clone listing holds 150,000 to 200,000 clones. Germline CDR1 and CDR2: LNHDA and SQIVND (reference sequence). The CDR3 totals 16 residues. The V and J ends lost 3 bases and 4 bases respectively, with 18 bases between them. The TCR originated in a man aged 25 to 45 in good health and CMV-seronegative. Sequencing used PBMCs. The chain recombines TRBV19 with TRBJ1-2; D may be TRBD1 (6 bases). For the CDR3, the DNA is TGTGCCAGTAGTATCCCCTTTGGGGGGGCGGGCTATGGCTACACCTTC. This codes for CASSIPFGGAGYGYTF.